The 5 T cell receptor beta chains listed next were all sequenced from one sample in a study of blood T cell repertoires in COVID-19. Generated by immunoSEQ multiplex PCR, the TCRdb table keeps only in-frame clones and is missing some. The repertoire holds 140,000 to 150,000 clones, with around 86% as singletons. The sequenced sample was PBMCs or T cells enriched from blood (not recorded which). Receptor source: a man over 45 who had recovered from COVID-19.

CDR3 in DNA: TGTGCCAGCAGTTTAACGAAGGGGGTTCGGCAAGGCACAGATACGCAGTATTTT. It codes for CASSLTKGVRQGTDTQYF. V usage is TRBV27 and J usage is TRBJ2-3, with D tentatively TRBD1 (6 bases). Germline-derived CDR1 and CDR2 are MNHEY and SMNVEV (reference sequence). V lost 2 bases and J lost 1, with 19 bases in between. This CDR3 is 18 amino acids long.

The genes are TRBV14 and TRBJ1-3; a weak D match, TRBD1 (6 bases). This CDR3 region has 18 residues. Germline loops: CDR1 SGHDN, CDR2 FVKESK. V was clipped by 2 bases and J by 0 bases, with 17 bases between them. CDR3 sequence reads: CASSQPRTAWSSGNTIYF. Written as DNA, the CDR3 is TGTGCCAGCAGCCAACCCCGGACAGCCTGGAGCTCTGGAAACACCATATATTTT.

By sample fraction, this clone is medium-sized. J is TRBJ2-3 and V is TRBV7-2, with 11 bases aligning to TRBD2. V was clipped by 4 bases and J by 6 bases; unmatched bases: 9. The V gene's germline CDR1 is SGHTA and CDR2 FQGNSA. CDR3 length: 16 residues. CDR3 sequence reads: CASSSRLAGSGDTQYF. As DNA, the CDR3 is TGTGCCAGCAGCTCGAGACTAGCGGGATCAGGGGATACGCAGTATTTT.

V gene TRBV2 combines with J gene TRBJ1-6; D perhaps matches TRBD1 (6 bases). Germline V gives CDR1 SNHLY, CDR2 FYNNEI. V lost 3 bases, J lost 10 bases, and 7 bases lay in between. The CDR3 has 12 residues. For the CDR3, the DNA is TGTGCCAGCAGTGATCAGGGGTCACCCCTCCACTTT. This translates into CASSDQGSPLHF.

The chain recombines TRBV7-3 with TRBJ2-7, with a tentative D call TRBD2 (6 bases). In germline, CDR1 is SGHTA, CDR2 FQGTGA. The V gene lost 3 bases and the J gene lost 1 base, with 7 bases spanning the gap. This CDR3 has 13 residues. Here the CDR3 DNA reads TGTGCCAGCAGCTTCGGGGGTTCCTACGAGCAGTACTTC. Its protein is CASSFGGSYEQYF.